A selection of T cell receptor beta chains follows, all from one sample in a study of T cell changes during pregnancy in multiple sclerosis. This table comes from immunoSEQ multiplex PCR, and its TCRdb copy is limited to in-frame clones, with some not included. This sample has roughly 70,000 clones; 75% to 95% occur once, and the top ten carry approximately 2.5%. The starting material was peripheral blood, obtained in the first trimester of pregnancy. Every receptor here comes from a female donor with multiple sclerosis, enrolled in a pregnancy study. CDR3s include the opening cysteine and the closing phenylalanine or tryptophan.

v_call	j_call	cdr3_aa
TRBV4-1	TRBJ2-6	CASSRGSSGANVLTF
TRBV28	TRBJ1-2	CASSLTHDGVYGYTF
TRBV7-7	TRBJ2-5	CASSLSPGDRETQYF
TRBV6-1	TRBJ1-2	CASSVEEGLSYGYTF
TRBV5-1	TRBJ2-7	CASTTSGQGSYEQYF
TRBV9	TRBJ1-2	CASSVDQGGIYGYTF
TRBV27	TRBJ1-1	CASREGRPGQGIPPTEAFF
TRBV5-1	TRBJ2-7	CASSLATGDPHEQYF
TRBV25-1	TRBJ1-3	CASSIPSGVGNTIYF
TRBV7-2	TRBJ1-1	CASSLAGGVTEAFF
TRBV21-1	TRBJ1-2	CASSKKGQGKGNRYTF
TRBV6-5	TRBJ1-5	CASSQLTNQPQHF
TRBV27	TRBJ2-5	CASSLSRAIPQETQYF
TRBV13	TRBJ1-2	CASSPRTGVHGYTF
TRBV7-9	TRBJ2-5	CASSLGASGSLETQYF
TRBV9	TRBJ2-1	CASSAPGENEQFF
TRBV7-9	TRBJ2-5	CASSREETQYF
TRBV30	TRBJ2-3	CAWSVSGSGTQYF
TRBV9	TRBJ1-4	CASSVGQGNEKLFF
TRBV7-2	TRBJ1-2	CASSDRGAGIEHGYTF
TRBV18	TRBJ2-6	CASSPSLGQGEPGANVLTF
TRBV30	TRBJ1-2	CAGTSDRGMFNGYTF
TRBV13	TRBJ1-2	CASSPPTGNGHGYTF
TRBV6-6	TRBJ1-4	CASSAGQGDFNEKLFF
TRBV13	TRBJ2-1	CASSLIAGGPNEQFF
TRBV13	TRBJ1-1	CASSPWDSLNTEAFF
TRBV28	TRBJ1-5	CASSFASGEQPQHF
TRBV29-1	TRBJ1-2	CSAAAGSYGYTF
TRBV9	TRBJ2-5	CASSVSGTTSGTQYF
TRBV5-1	TRBJ2-7	CASSFSGSSSYEQYF
TRBV9	TRBJ2-1	CASSVEGQGFYEQFF
TRBV27	TRBJ1-2	CASSLNTGSQRGYTF
TRBV6-1	TRBJ2-1	CASSEFWGSNEQFF
TRBV5-5	TRBJ1-6	CASSQVTYNSPLHF
TRBV5-1	TRBJ2-3	CASSLNSASTDTQYF
TRBV2	TRBJ2-5	CASSERGTGRGETQYF
TRBV7-9	TRBJ1-1	CASSLGQLANTEAFF
TRBV7-9	TRBJ2-1	CASGEIVGFGEQFF
TRBV6-1	TRBJ2-1	CASSRQGGLYNEQFF
TRBV5-1	TRBJ2-3	CASSLQTGEADTQYF
TRBV5-1	TRBJ2-1	CASSLGQLLNEQFF
TRBV6-5	TRBJ2-2	CASSPYTGELFF
TRBV5-1	TRBJ2-1	CASSLSWGGEQFF
TRBV7-3	TRBJ1-1	CASSFNSQFEAFF
TRBV7-6	TRBJ1-2	CASSLLGGSYGYTF